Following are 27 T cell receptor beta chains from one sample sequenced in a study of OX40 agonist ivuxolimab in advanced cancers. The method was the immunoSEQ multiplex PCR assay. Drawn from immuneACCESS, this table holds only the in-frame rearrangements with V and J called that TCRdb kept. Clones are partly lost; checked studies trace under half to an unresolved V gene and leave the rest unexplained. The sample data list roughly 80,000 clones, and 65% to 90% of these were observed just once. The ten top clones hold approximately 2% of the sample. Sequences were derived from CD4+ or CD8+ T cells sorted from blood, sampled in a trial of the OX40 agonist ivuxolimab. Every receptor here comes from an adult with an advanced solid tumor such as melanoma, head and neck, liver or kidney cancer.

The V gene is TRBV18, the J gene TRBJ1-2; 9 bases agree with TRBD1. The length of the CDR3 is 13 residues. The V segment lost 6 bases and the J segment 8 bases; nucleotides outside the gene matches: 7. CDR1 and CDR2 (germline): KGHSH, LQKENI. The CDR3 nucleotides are TGTGCCAGCTCCGACACAGGGGGCTACGGCTACACCTTC. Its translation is CASSDTGGYGYTF.

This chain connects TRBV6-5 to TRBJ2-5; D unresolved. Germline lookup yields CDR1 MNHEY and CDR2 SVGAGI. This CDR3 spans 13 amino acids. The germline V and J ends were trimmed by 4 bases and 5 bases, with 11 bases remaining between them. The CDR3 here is CASSSGLRETQYF. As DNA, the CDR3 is TGTGCCAGCAGTTCGGGTTTACGGGAGACCCAGTACTTC.

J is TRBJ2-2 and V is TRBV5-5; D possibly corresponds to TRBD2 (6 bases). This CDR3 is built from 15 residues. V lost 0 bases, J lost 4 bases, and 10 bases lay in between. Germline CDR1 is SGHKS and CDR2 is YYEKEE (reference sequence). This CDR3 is CASSLVGEATGELFF. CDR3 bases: TGTGCCAGCAGCTTGGTGGGGGAGGCCACCGGGGAGCTGTTTTTT.

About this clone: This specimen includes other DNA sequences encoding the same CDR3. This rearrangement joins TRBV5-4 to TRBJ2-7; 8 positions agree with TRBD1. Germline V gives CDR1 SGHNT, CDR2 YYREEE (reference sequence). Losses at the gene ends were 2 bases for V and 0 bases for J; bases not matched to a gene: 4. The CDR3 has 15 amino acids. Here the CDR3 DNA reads TGTGCCAGCAGCTTAGACGGGACAGGCTCCTACGAGCAGTACTTC. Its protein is CASSLDGTGSYEQYF. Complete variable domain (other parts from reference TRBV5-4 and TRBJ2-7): ETGVTQSPTHLIKTRGQQVTLRCSSQSGHNTVSWYQQALGQGPQFIFQYYREEENGRGNFPPRFSGLQFPNYSSELNVNALELDDSALYLCASSLDGTGSYEQYFGPGTRLTVT.

DNA of the CDR3: TGTGCCAGCAGCTTCAGACAGGGGCCCGAGCAGTACTTC. Its translation is CASSFRQGPEQYF. The genes are TRBV7-2 and TRBJ2-7, with 8 bases that match TRBD1. The CDR3 loop spans 13 amino acids. Losses at the gene ends were 3 bases for V and 6 bases for J; bases not matched to a gene: 4. Germline-derived CDR1 and CDR2 are SGHTA and FQGNSA. Using reference TRBV7-2 and TRBJ2-7 for the parts outside the CDR3, the full variable domain is GAGVSQSPSNKVTEKGKDVELRCDPISGHTALYWYRQSLGQGLEFLIYFQGNSAPDKSGLPSDRFSAERTGGSVSTLTIQRTQQEDSAVYLCASSFRQGPEQYFGPGTRLTVT.

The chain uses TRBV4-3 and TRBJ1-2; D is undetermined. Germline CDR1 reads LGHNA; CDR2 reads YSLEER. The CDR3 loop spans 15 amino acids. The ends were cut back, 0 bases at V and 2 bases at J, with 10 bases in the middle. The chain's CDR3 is CASSQDGVRNYGYTF. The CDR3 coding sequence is TGCGCCAGCAGCCAAGATGGAGTCAGGAACTATGGCTACACCTTC.

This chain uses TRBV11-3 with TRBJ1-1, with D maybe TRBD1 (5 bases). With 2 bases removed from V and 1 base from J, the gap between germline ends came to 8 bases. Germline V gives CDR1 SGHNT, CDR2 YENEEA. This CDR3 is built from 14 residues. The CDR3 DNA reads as TGTGCCAGCAGCTTAACCGGGGGGAACACTGAAGCTTTCTTT. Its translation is CASSLTGGNTEAFF.

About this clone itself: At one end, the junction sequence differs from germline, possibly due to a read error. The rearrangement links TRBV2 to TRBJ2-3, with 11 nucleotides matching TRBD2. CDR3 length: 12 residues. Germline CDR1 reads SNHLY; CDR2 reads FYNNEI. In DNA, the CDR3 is TGTGCCAGCAGTGAACTAGCGGGAGGATCGAATTTT. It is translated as CASSELAGGSNF.

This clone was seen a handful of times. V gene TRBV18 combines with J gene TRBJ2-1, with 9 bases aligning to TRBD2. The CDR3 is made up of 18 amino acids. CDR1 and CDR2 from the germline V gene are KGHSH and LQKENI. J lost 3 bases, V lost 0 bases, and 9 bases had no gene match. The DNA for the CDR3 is TGTGCCAGCTCACCACCGGGCAGGCGGGGGGGCTTCTACAATGAGCAGTTCTTC. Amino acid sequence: CASSPPGRRGGFYNEQFF.

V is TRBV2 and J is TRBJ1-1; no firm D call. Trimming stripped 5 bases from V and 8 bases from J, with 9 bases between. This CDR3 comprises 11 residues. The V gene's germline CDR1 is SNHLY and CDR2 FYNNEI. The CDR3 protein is CASSREEEAFF. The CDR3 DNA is TGTGCCAGCAGTCGGGAGGAGGAAGCTTTCTTT.

Written as DNA, the CDR3 is TGTGCCAGCAGCCAAGGGGGACTAGCGGGAAACACCGGGGAGCTGTTTTTT. Translating gives CASSQGGLAGNTGELFF. The chain couples TRBV4-2 to TRBJ2-2, with TRBD2 identical over 13 bases. Germline V gene data show CDR1 as LGHNA and CDR2 as YNFKEQ. This CDR3 comprises 17 residues. With V trimmed by 1 base and J by 2 bases, 1 base remained unmatched.

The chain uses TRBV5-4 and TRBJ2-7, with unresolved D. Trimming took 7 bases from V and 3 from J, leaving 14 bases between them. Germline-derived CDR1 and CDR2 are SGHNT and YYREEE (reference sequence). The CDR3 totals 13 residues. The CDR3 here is CASGTPGRYEQYF. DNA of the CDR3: TGTGCCAGCGGAACCCCCGGGCGCTACGAGCAGTACTTC.

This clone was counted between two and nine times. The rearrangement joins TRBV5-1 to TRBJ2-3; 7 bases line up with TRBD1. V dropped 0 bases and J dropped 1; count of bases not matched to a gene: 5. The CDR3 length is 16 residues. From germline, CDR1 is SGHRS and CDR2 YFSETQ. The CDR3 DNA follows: TGCGCCAGCAGCTTGGTAGGGGGCATGGGCACAGATACGCAGTATTTT. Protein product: CASSLVGGMGTDTQYF.

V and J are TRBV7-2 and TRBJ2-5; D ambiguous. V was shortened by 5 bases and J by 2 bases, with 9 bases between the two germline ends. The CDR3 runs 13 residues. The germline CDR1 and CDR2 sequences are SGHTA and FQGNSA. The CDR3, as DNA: TGTGCCAGCAGCGCTGTGAGACAAGAGACCCAGTACTTC. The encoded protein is CASSAVRQETQYF.

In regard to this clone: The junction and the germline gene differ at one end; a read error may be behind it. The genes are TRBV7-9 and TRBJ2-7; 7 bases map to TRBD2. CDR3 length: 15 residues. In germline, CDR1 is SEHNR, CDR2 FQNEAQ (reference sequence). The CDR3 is CASSLSASGTYKQYF. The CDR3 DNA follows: TGTGCCAGCAGCTTATCCGCTAGCGGAACCTACAAGCAGTACTTC. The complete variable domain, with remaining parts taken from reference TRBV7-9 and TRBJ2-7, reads DTGVSQNPRHKITKRGQNVTFRCDPISEHNRLYWYRQTLGQGPEFLTYFQNEAQLEKSRLLSDRFSAERPKGSFSTLEIQRTEQGDSAMYLCASSLSASGTYKQYFGPGTRLTVT.

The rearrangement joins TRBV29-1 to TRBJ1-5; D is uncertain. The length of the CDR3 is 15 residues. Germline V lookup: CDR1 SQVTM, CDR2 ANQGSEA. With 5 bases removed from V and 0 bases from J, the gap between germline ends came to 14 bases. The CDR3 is CSVLLRGYSNQPQHF. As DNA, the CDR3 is TGCAGCGTTCTGCTCAGAGGGTATAGCAATCAGCCCCAGCATTTT.

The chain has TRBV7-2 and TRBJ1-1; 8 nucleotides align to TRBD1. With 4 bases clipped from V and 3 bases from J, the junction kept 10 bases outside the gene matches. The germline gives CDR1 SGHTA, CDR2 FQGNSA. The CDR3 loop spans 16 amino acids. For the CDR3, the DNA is TGTGCCAGCAGCTCTGGGACAGGCCGGGGGTACACTGAAGCTTTCTTT. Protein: CASSSGTGRGYTEAFF.

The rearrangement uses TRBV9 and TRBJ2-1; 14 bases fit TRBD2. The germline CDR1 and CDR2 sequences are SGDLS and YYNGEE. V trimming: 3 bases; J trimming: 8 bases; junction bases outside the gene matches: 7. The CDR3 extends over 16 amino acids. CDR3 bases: TGTGCCAGCAGCGCTACCGGGACTAGCGGGGGCTATGAGCAGTTCTTC. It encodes CASSATGTSGGYEQFF.

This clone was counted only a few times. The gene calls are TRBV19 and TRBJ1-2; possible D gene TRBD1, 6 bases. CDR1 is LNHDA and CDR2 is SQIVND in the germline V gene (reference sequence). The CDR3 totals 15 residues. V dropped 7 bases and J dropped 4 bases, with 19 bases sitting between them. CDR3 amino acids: CASTPGAGGVYGYTF. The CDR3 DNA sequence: TGTGCCAGTACCCCGGGGGCAGGAGGCGTCTATGGCTACACCTTC.

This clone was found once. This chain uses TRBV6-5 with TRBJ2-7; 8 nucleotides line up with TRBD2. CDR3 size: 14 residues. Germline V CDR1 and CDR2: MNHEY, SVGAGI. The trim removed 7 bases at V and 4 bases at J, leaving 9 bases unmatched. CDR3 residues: CASTRAGGSYEQYF. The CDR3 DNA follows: TGTGCCAGCACGCGCGCGGGAGGATCTTACGAGCAGTACTTC.

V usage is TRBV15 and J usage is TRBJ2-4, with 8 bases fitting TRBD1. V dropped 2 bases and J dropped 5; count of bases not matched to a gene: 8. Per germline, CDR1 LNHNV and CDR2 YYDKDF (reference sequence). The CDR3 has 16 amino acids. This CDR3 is CATSRTHSGGQNIQYF. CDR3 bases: TGTGCCACCAGCAGAACCCACTCAGGGGGCCAAAACATTCAGTACTTC.

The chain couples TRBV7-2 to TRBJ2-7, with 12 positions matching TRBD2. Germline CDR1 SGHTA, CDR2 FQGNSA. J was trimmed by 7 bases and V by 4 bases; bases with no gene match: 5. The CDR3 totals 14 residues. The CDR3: CASSSKGTSGEQYF. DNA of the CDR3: TGTGCCAGCAGCTCAAAAGGGACTAGCGGGGAGCAGTACTTC.

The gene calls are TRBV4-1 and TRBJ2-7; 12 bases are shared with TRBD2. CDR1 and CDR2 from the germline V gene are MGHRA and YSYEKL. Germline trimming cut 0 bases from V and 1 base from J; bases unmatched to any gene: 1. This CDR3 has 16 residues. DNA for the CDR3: TGCGCCAGCAGCCAAGAAGGGACTAGCGGGTCCTACGAGCAGTACTTC. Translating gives CASSQEGTSGSYEQYF.

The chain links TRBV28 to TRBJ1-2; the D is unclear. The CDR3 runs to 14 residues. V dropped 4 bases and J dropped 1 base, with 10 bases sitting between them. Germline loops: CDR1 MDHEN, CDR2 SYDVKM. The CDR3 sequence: CASSYETVNYGYTF. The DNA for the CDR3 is TGTGCCAGCAGTTACGAGACGGTTAACTATGGCTACACCTTC.

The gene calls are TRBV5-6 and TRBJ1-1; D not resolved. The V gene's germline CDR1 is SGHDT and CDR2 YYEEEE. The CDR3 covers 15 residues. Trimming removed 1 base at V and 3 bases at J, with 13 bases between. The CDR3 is CASSLSLGRDTEAFF. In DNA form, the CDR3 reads TGTGCCAGCAGCTTGTCGTTAGGGAGGGACACTGAAGCTTTCTTT. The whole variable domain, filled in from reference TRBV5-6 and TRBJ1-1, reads DAGVTQSPTHLIKTRGQQVTLRCSPKSGHDTVSWYQQALGQGPQFIFQYYEEEERQRGNFPDRFSGHQFPNYSSELNVNALLLGDSALYLCASSLSLGRDTEAFFGQGTRLTVV.

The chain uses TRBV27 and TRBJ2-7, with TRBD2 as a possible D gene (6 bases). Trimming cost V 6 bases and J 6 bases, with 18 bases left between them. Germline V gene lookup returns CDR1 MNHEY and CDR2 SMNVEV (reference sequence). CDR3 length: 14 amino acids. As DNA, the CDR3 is TGTGCCAGCAGCAGACTAGAAACGGCCAGCGAGCAGTACTTC. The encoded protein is CASSRLETASEQYF.

The CDR3 sequence: CASSSIQRETEAFF. The CDR3 region has the DNA TGTGCCAGCAGCTCCATACAGAGGGAGACTGAAGCTTTCTTT. The chain is built from TRBV5-6 and TRBJ1-1; D is uncertain. The CDR3 is 14 amino acids. The V end was cut by 3 bases, the J end by 5 bases, with 14 bases between. In germline, CDR1 is SGHDT, CDR2 YYEEEE.